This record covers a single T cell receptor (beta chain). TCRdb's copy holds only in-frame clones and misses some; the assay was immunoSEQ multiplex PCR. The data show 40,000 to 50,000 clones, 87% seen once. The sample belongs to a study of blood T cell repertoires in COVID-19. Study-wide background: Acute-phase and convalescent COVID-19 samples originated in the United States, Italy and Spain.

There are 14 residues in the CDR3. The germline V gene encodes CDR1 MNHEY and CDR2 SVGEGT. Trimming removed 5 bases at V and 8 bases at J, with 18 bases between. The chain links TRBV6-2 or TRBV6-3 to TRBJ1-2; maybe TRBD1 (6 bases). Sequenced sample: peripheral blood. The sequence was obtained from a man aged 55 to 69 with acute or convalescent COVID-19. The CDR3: CASSRPPPGDGYTF. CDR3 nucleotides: TGTGCCAGCAGTCGCCCGCCCCCAGGGGACGGCTACACCTTC.